Below are 27 T cell receptor beta chains sequenced from a single sample in a study of blood T cells in healthy people across ages. The authors ran a second PCR of 7 to 11 cycles using a sample-barcoded 5' primer and a J-beta primer mix. TCRdb re-analysed the 5' RACE reads in MiXCR, keeping a single row per CDR3 protein. The repertoire holds 900,000 to 950,000 distinct CDR3 sequences, roughly 28% seen once, with about a tenth in the top ten. These data were likewise used in another study, on T cells of mothers and their children.

Sequenced material: blood. These receptors were collected from a woman aged 40 to 50 in good health.

At least ten counts were recorded for this clonotype. V and J are TRBV29-1 and TRBJ1-1; D not certain. The CDR3 sequence is 12 residues long. Trimming pared 7 bases from V and 6 bases from J, leaving 15 bases between. CDR1 and CDR2 from the germline V gene are SQVTM and ANQGSEA. CDR3 sequence reads: CSAKSGVPEAFF. The CDR3 nucleotides are TGCAGCGCTAAATCTGGGGTCCCTGAAGCTTTCTTT.

The J gene is TRBJ2-3, the V gene TRBV12-3 or TRBV12-4; possibly TRBD1 or TRBD2 for D (6 bases each). Trimming removed 8 bases at V and 2 bases at J, with 17 bases between. CDR3 length: 15 residues. CDR3 nucleotides: TGTGCCAGCGGGGGCGGGGTTAGTCTCACAGATACGCAGTATTTT. It specifies CASGGGVSLTDTQYF.

V gene TRBV6-2 or TRBV6-3 combines with J gene TRBJ1-4; D uncertain. Trimming cost V 5 bases and J 8 bases, with 15 bases left between them. The CDR3 totals 14 residues. Germline V gene sequence: CDR1 MNHEY, CDR2 SVGEGT. The CDR3 bases are TGTGCCAGCAGTGCGGGCCCACCGGGCGAAAAACTGTTTTTT. Its translation: CASSAGPPGEKLFF.

This clonotype was counted at least ten times. The J gene is TRBJ2-5, the V gene TRBV25-1; D not resolved. CDR3 length: 13 amino acids. The V gene lost 1 base and the J gene lost 4 bases, with 7 bases spanning the gap. Germline V gene sequence: CDR1 MGHDK, CDR2 SYGVNS. The CDR3 DNA reads as TGTGCCAGCAGTGAATTCCCTAGAGAGACCCAGTACTTC. Its protein is CASSEFPRETQYF.

V is TRBV3-1 and J is TRBJ1-2, with D perhaps matching TRBD1 (5 bases). The V gene lost 4 bases and the J gene lost 6 bases, with 15 bases spanning the gap. The length of the CDR3 is 14 residues. Germline V lookup: CDR1 LGHDT, CDR2 YNNKEL (reference sequence). The CDR3 spells CASSRSPPGNGYTF. CDR3 sequence (DNA): TGTGCCAGCAGCCGGTCACCCCCAGGGAATGGCTACACCTTC.

This chain links TRBV7-2 with TRBJ2-1; TRBD2 aligns across 8 bases. J gave up 0 bases and V 8 bases, and 6 bases lay outside the gene matches. The CDR3 is made up of 15 amino acids. Germline lookup yields CDR1 SGHTA and CDR2 FQGNSA. The CDR3 nucleotides read TGTGCCAGCCGGGGGGGTCCTAGCTCCTACAATGAGCAGTTCTTC. Protein product: CASRGGPSSYNEQFF.

This chain links TRBV12-3 or TRBV12-4 with TRBJ2-7; 14 nucleotides align to TRBD2. The junction had 8 bases not matched to a gene; V was cut back by 5 bases and J by 2 bases. The CDR3 is made up of 17 amino acids. Here the CDR3 DNA reads TGTGCCAGCAGTGGCGGGACTAGCGGGGGTCGTACCTACGAGCAGTACTTC. As protein: CASSGGTSGGRTYEQYF.

The table lists this clonotype with many counts. The chain employs TRBV5-1 and TRBJ2-7, with D possibly matching TRBD1 (5 bases). Trimming cost V 0 bases and J 6 bases, with 16 bases left between them. The CDR3 is 15 residues long. Looked up from germline, CDR1 is SGHRS and CDR2 is YFSETQ. CDR3 in amino acids: CASSLGARQGSEQYF. CDR3 nucleotides: TGCGCCAGCAGCTTGGGGGCCAGGCAGGGAAGCGAGCAGTACTTC. Variable domain in full (rest from reference TRBV5-1 and TRBJ2-7): KAGVTQTPRYLIKTRGQQVTLSCSPISGHRSVSWYQQTPGQGLQFLFEYFSETQRNKGNFPGRFSGRQFSNSRSEMNVSTLELGDSALYLCASSLGARQGSEQYFGPGTRLTVT.

The V call is TRBV30, the J call TRBJ2-7; D unclear. Germline values: CDR1 GTSNPN, CDR2 SVGIG (reference sequence). This CDR3 is 12 amino acids long. The V and J ends lost 2 bases and 3 bases respectively, with 8 bases between them. The CDR3 spells CAWSMVGYEQYF. For the CDR3, the DNA is TGTGCCTGGAGTATGGTGGGCTACGAGCAGTACTTC.

This clonotype was counted between two and nine times. The V and J genes are TRBV18 and TRBJ1-2; D might be TRBD1 (5 bases). Germline lookup yields CDR1 KGHSH and CDR2 LQKENI. V was pared by 3 bases and J by 3 bases, with 11 bases between. There are 14 residues in the CDR3. The CDR3 protein is CASSPQGPHYGYTF. The CDR3 DNA reads as TGTGCCAGCTCACCCCAGGGTCCACACTATGGCTACACCTTC.

The chain uses TRBV5-6 and TRBJ2-5, with D unresolved. This CDR3 is built from 14 residues. Per germline, CDR1 SGHDT and CDR2 YYEEEE. Trimming took 0 bases from V and 3 from J, leaving 9 bases between them. In DNA form, the CDR3 reads TGTGCCAGCAGCTTGGTGGATAACAAAGAGACCCAGTACTTC. This codes for CASSLVDNKETQYF.

This chain links TRBV10-3 with TRBJ2-1; 10 bases are a match to TRBD2. CDR1 is ENHRY, CDR2 SYGVKD, per germline. The ends lost 6 bases at V and 10 bases at J; junction bases unmatched: 9. The CDR3 spans 14 residues. This CDR3 reads CAISSSGGRVEQFF. The CDR3 nucleotides read TGTGCCATCAGCTCTAGCGGGGGCCGTGTGGAGCAGTTCTTC.

This clonotype was seen a few times. The chain has TRBV7-9 and TRBJ2-7; a possible D gene is TRBD2 (5 bases). V lost 3 bases and J lost 6, with 15 bases in between. CDR1 and CDR2 from the germline V gene are SEHNR and FQNEAQ (reference sequence). This CDR3 comprises 14 residues. CDR3 DNA: TGTGCCAGCAGCTTTCTCCGAGCAGAGGGCGAGCAGTACTTC. This codes for CASSFLRAEGEQYF.

This clonotype has a handful of counts. The gene calls are TRBV11-1 and TRBJ2-3; perhaps D is TRBD1 or TRBD2 (5 bases each). This CDR3 comprises 13 residues. In germline, CDR1 is SGHAT, CDR2 FQDESV (reference sequence). The V end lost 5 bases, the J end lost 5 bases, and 11 bases lay between the germline ends. The CDR3 DNA reads TGTGCCAGCAGCCGGGACGCAGGAGATACGCAGTATTTT. Amino acids: CASSRDAGDTQYF.

Here the CDR3 DNA reads TGTGCCAGCAGCCAGGCTTACAGTGCCTCTAACTATGGCTACACCTTC. It translates to CASSQAYSASNYGYTF. This chain links TRBV3-1 with TRBJ1-2, with D unresolved. There are 16 residues in the CDR3. The V end lost 3 bases, the J end lost 0 bases, and 14 bases lay between the germline ends. The germline CDR1 and CDR2 sequences are LGHDT and YNNKEL (reference sequence).

This clonotype has only a few counts. This chain uses TRBV7-9 with TRBJ2-1, with D maybe TRBD2 (5 bases). The CDR3 runs to 15 residues. The V end lost 5 bases, the J end lost 7 bases, and 18 bases lay between the germline ends. CDR1 and CDR2 from the germline V gene are SEHNR and FQNEAQ (reference sequence). The CDR3 nucleotides read TGTGCCAGCAGCCCAGGACTTGTCTCCTTGAATGAGCAGTTCTTC. Protein sequence: CASSPGLVSLNEQFF. The full variable domain, its missing parts supplied by reference TRBV7-9 and TRBJ2-1, is DTGVSQNPRHKITKRGQNVTFRCDPISEHNRLYWYRQTLGQGPEFLTYFQNEAQLEKSRLLSDRFSAERPKGSFSTLEIQRTEQGDSAMYLCASSPGLVSLNEQFFGPGTRLTVL.

The table lists this clonotype with a few counts. This sequence joins TRBV13 and TRBJ1-6; TRBD1 matches 10 bases. After removal of 8 bases from V and 7 bases from J, the junction contained 5 bases not matched to a gene. Germline-derived CDR1 and CDR2 are PRHDT and FYEKMQ (reference sequence). This CDR3 is 14 amino acids long. CDR3 region: CASRGDRGNSPLHF. The CDR3 nucleotides are TGTGCCAGCCGAGGGGACAGGGGAAATTCACCCCTCCACTTT.

The chain has TRBV18 and TRBJ2-3; D not resolved. Germline CDR1 KGHSH, CDR2 LQKENI. The CDR3 loop spans 15 amino acids. Trimming shortened V by 2 bases and J by 2 bases, and 11 bases separated the two germline ends. CDR3 amino acids: CASSPGGVHTDTQYF. In nucleotides, the CDR3 is TGTGCCAGCTCACCAGGTGGGGTCCACACAGATACGCAGTATTTT.

A remark on this clonotype: This may stem from a read error, because a much larger clone lies one nucleotide away. The CDR3 DNA reads TGTGCCATCAGTGACGATACCAGGACAGGGGACGACGGCGAGCAGTACTTC. Amino acids: CAISDDTRTGDDGEQYF. This chain uses TRBV10-3 with TRBJ2-7, with TRBD1 identical over 9 bases. V trimming: 3 bases; J trimming: 6 bases; junction bases outside the gene matches: 15. From germline, CDR1 is ENHRY and CDR2 SYGVKD. The CDR3 covers 17 residues.

At least ten counts were recorded for this clonotype. The V call is TRBV14, the J call TRBJ1-4; 8 nucleotides match TRBD1. CDR1 is SGHDN and CDR2 is FVKESK in the germline V gene. This CDR3 is built from 15 residues. Trimming removed 0 bases from V and 7 bases from J; junction bases left unmatched: 4. CDR3 sequence reads: CASSQDLGTGEKLFF. In nucleotides, the CDR3 is TGTGCCAGCAGCCAAGATTTGGGGACAGGTGAAAAACTGTTTTTT.

The CDR3 DNA reads as TGTGCCAGCAGCTCCGTATTCACAGGGGGCGCAGCAAATTCACCCCTCCACTTT. Protein product: CASSSVFTGGAANSPLHF. This chain uses TRBV11-2 with TRBJ1-6; TRBD1 agrees at 9 bases. J gave up 7 bases and V 4 bases, and 14 bases lay outside the gene matches. The CDR3 has 18 residues. CDR1 and CDR2 (germline): SGHAT, FQNNGV.

Worth noting for this clonotype: A junction boundary mismatches the germline segment, possibly from a read error. The chain uses TRBV7-2 and TRBJ2-6; 8 positions agree with TRBD2. CDR3 size: 18 residues. CDR1 is SGHTA and CDR2 is FQGNSA in the germline V gene. CDR3 nucleotide sequence: TGTGCCAGCAGCCCCCGGCTAGCGGGTAGCTCTGGGGCCAACGTCCGGACTTTC. Its protein product is CASSPRLAGSSGANVRTF.

To note about this clonotype: A much larger clone lies a single base off, so this may be a read error. V is TRBV6-4 and J is TRBJ2-2, with 8 bases fitting TRBD1. Germline-derived CDR1 and CDR2 are MRHNA and SNTAGT. CDR3 size: 13 residues. The CDR3 protein is CTSRGQGAGELFF. In nucleotides, the CDR3 is TGTACCAGCAGAGGACAGGGCGCCGGGGAGCTGTTTTTT.

The gene calls are TRBV7-6 and TRBJ1-1, with no clear D. The V gene's germline CDR1 is SGHVS and CDR2 FNYEAQ. V lost 8 bases and J 3 bases, leaving 13 bases between the germline ends. The CDR3 totals 13 residues. The CDR3 DNA reads TGTGCCAGCGGCCCCCGTACCGACACTGAAGCTTTCTTT. Amino acids: CASGPRTDTEAFF. Together with reference TRBV7-6 and TRBJ1-1, the CDR3 gives the full variable domain: GAGVSQSPRYKVTKRGQDVALRCDPISGHVSLYWYRQALGQGPEFLTYFNYEAQQDKSGLPNDRFSAERPEGSISTLTIQRTEQRDSAMYRCASGPRTDTEAFFGQGTRLTVV.

The J gene is TRBJ1-1, the V gene TRBV11-2; unclear D gene. The CDR3 length is 15 residues. Trimming removed 5 bases from V and 3 bases from J, with 16 bases in between. Per the germline V gene, CDR1 is SGHAT and CDR2 is FQNNGV. The CDR3 sequence is CASSQRGPRYTEAFF. The CDR3 DNA follows: TGTGCCAGCAGCCAACGTGGGCCGAGATACACTGAAGCTTTCTTT.

This clonotype was counted only a few times. The genes are TRBV20-1 and TRBJ2-3; no firm D call. CDR3 length equals 15 residues. Trimming removed 5 bases at V and 5 bases at J, with 20 bases between. Germline values: CDR1 DFQATT, CDR2 SNEGSKA (reference sequence). This chain's CDR3 is CSAPRTTDPGDTQYF. The CDR3, as DNA: TGCAGTGCTCCAAGGACGACCGACCCAGGAGATACGCAGTATTTT.

Only a few counts were recorded for this clonotype. The V call is TRBV5-1, the J call TRBJ2-2, with TRBD1 matching 8 bases. Germline CDR1 reads SGHRS; CDR2 reads YFSETQ. The CDR3 has 14 residues. After removal of 7 bases from V and 4 bases from J, the junction contained 6 bases not matched to a gene. CDR3 coding DNA: TGCGCCAGCCGACAGGGGATCTCCACCGGGGAGCTGTTTTTT. Translation gives CASRQGISTGELFF. The full variable domain, rest sourced from reference TRBV5-1 and TRBJ2-2, is KAGVTQTPRYLIKTRGQQVTLSCSPISGHRSVSWYQQTPGQGLQFLFEYFSETQRNKGNFPGRFSGRQFSNSRSEMNVSTLELGDSALYLCASRQGISTGELFFGEGSRLTVL.